At least ten counts were recorded for the clone carrying this T cell receptor beta chain. Its antigen is undetermined. In germline, CDR1 is MGHRA, CDR2 YSYEKL. This CDR3 comprises 16 residues. V trimming: 1 base; J trimming: 3 bases; junction bases outside the gene matches: 7. This sample is part of a study of prognosis after radiotherapy for stage I lung cancer. Study-wide context: Newly diagnosed primary stage I lung tumors were found in approximately 15 patients, while oligometastatic NSCLC after surgical resection of the primary tumor was found in four or five. Distant metastases developed in four patients after radiotherapy (median roughly seven months); over 14 showed no significant progression.

Findings and caveats of the study: Lower Shannon entropy values were found after stereotactic body radiation therapy in patients who developed distant metastases.

Two-round multiplex PCR, the amplification method, yielded TCR beta CDR3 from genomic DNA. First-round PCR employed TRBV- and TRBJ-specific primers for each gene. A single record per CDR3 protein comes from TCRdb applying MiXCR to the multiplex PCR reads. The table shows under 20,000 distinct CDR3 sequences, with approximately 44% occurring only once. The receptor was derived from a donor aged 50 or older with non-small cell lung cancer. Specimen: PBMCs, collected before or after stereotactic body radiation therapy (not recorded which). This chain uses TRBV4-1 with TRBJ2-7, with 9 bases matching TRBD2. The CDR3 here is CASSQVQSGGIYEQYF. Here the CDR3 DNA reads TGCGCCAGCAGCCAAGTTCAGAGCGGGGGGATCTACGAGCAGTACTTC.